The 2 T cell receptor beta chains presented below share a single source sample, sequenced in a study of response to subunit inactivated influenza vaccine. Each CDR3 protein gets one entry after TCRdb re-called the RT-PCR reads with MiXCR. The sample shows hundreds of thousands of distinct CDR3 sequences, 14% of them seen only once. The sequencing used PBMCs from blood, collected around 15 days before vaccination. All receptors come from a man between 50 and 59 years old who received an inactivated influenza vaccine.

The V gene is TRBV7-2, the J gene TRBJ1-2, with a tentative D call TRBD1 (6 bases). Trimming stripped 5 bases from V and 4 bases from J, with 20 bases between. Germline loops: CDR1 SGHTA, CDR2 FQGNSA. The CDR3 is made up of 16 amino acids. CDR3 sequence reads: CASSIGTGGRGYGYTF. In DNA, the CDR3 is TGTGCCAGCAGCATCGGCACGGGGGGCCGTGGCTATGGCTACACCTTC.

The sample holds a few counts of this clonotype. The rearrangement joins TRBV7-9 to TRBJ1-5; D gene unclear. The germline V gene encodes CDR1 SEHNR and CDR2 FQNEAQ (reference sequence). Trimming cost V 5 bases and J 5 bases, with 7 bases left between them. CDR3 length equals 12 residues. The CDR3 DNA reads TGTGCCAGCAGCCTAAACGATCAGCCCCAGCATTTT. Amino acids: CASSLNDQPQHF.